Below, 26 T cell receptor beta chains from the same sample are listed, as sequenced in a study of CD8 T cells in ankylosing spondylitis. TCRdb re-called the 5' RACE reads with MiXCR, one entry per CDR3 protein. The table has 250,000 or so distinct CDR3 sequences, about 18% seen once; the top ten hold about a third. The sample taken for sequencing was blood, either unsorted or a sorted T cell fraction (not recorded which). All receptors come from a male donor with ankylosing spondylitis or in good health (not recorded which).

This clonotype was observed at least ten times. The genes are TRBV6-1 and TRBJ1-1; tentatively, D is TRBD1 (5 bases). CDR3 size: 13 residues. V gave up 8 bases and J gave up 1 base, with 11 bases separating them. Germline assignment: CDR1 MNHNS and CDR2 SASEGT. The chain's CDR3 is CASWQGPNTEAFF. The CDR3 DNA reads TGTGCCAGCTGGCAGGGACCGAACACTGAAGCTTTCTTT.

This clonotype occurred a few times. The chain couples TRBV7-3 to TRBJ2-3; D is undetermined. CDR3 length equals 13 residues. Deletions cut 6 bases from V and 3 bases from J, with 10 bases between. CDR1 and CDR2 from the germline V gene are SGHTA and FQGTGA. DNA of the CDR3: TGTGCCAGCAGGGCCTCCGGGACAGATACGCAGTATTTT. Residues: CASRASGTDTQYF.

The gene calls are TRBV6-2 or TRBV6-3 and TRBJ2-7; 10 nucleotides agree with TRBD1. Germline-derived CDR1 and CDR2 are MNHEY and SVGEGT. The junction had 5 bases not matched to a gene; V was cut back by 0 bases and J by 3 bases. The CDR3 totals 16 residues. In nucleotides, the CDR3 is TGTGCCAGCAGTTACTCCAAGTGGACAGGGGGCTACGAGCAGTACTTC. Protein sequence: CASSYSKWTGGYEQYF.

This clonotype showed up just a few times. The genes are TRBV12-3 or TRBV12-4 and TRBJ2-3; tentatively, D is TRBD1 (5 bases). This CDR3 is built from 15 residues. V dropped 6 bases and J dropped 1 base, with 14 bases sitting between them. CDR3 sequence (DNA): TGTGCCAGCAGCCCACGTAGGGGCGGCACAGATACGCAGTATTTT. This gives the protein CASSPRRGGTDTQYF.

This clonotype has a handful of counts. V usage is TRBV10-3 and J usage is TRBJ2-1; 8 bases fit TRBD1. CDR3 length equals 15 residues. The V segment lost 6 bases and the J segment 2 bases; nucleotides outside the gene matches: 6. Germline values: CDR1 ENHRY, CDR2 SYGVKD. The CDR3 loop is CAIRTEDRAYNEQFF. CDR3 in DNA: TGTGCCATCAGGACTGAGGACAGGGCCTACAATGAGCAGTTCTTC.

A remark on this clonotype: Germline is not matched at one junction end, which may reflect a read error. The chain uses TRBV20-1 and TRBJ2-2; the D gene is possibly TRBD1 (6 bases). Per germline, CDR1 DFQATT and CDR2 SNEGSKA (reference sequence). The CDR3 has 13 residues. The CDR3 protein is CSAIQGIAGELLF. The CDR3 DNA sequence: TGCAGTGCTATACAGGGAATCGCCGGGGAGCTGCTTTTT.

V usage is TRBV5-1 and J usage is TRBJ1-1, with 8 bases aligning to TRBD1. With 0 bases clipped from V and 6 bases from J, the junction kept 7 bases outside the gene matches. The germline CDR1 and CDR2 sequences are SGHRS and YFSETQ. The CDR3 length is 15 residues. In DNA, the CDR3 is TGCGCCAGCAGCTTGGATGCCCAGGGGGCTGCTGAAGCTTTCTTT. Translating gives CASSLDAQGAAEAFF.

V and J are TRBV12-5 and TRBJ2-1; no clear D. Germline assignment: CDR1 LGHNT and CDR2 FRNRAP. This CDR3 region has 12 residues. Trimming took 5 bases from V and 4 from J, leaving 6 bases between them. The CDR3 region is CASGETYNEQFF. As DNA, the CDR3 is TGTGCTAGTGGTGAGACGTACAATGAGCAGTTCTTC.

This clonotype was recorded a few times. J is TRBJ2-7 and V is TRBV29-1, with 10 bases lining up with TRBD2. Trimming cost V 0 bases and J 3 bases; bases outside gene matches: 2. The germline CDR1 and CDR2 sequences are SQVTM and ANQGSEA. This CDR3 is 14 amino acids long. The CDR3 DNA reads as TGCAGCGTTGAAGATCAGCGGGAGGGCTACGAGCAGTACTTC. This codes for CSVEDQREGYEQYF.

This clonotype was seen only a few times. V usage is TRBV25-1 and J usage is TRBJ1-2, with D tentatively TRBD1 (6 bases). V was trimmed by 1 base and J by 6 bases, leaving 15 bases between them. This CDR3 comprises 15 residues. Germline V lookup: CDR1 MGHDK, CDR2 SYGVNS. The CDR3 bases are TGTGCCAGCAGTGAATTTGGGAGGGGGAGTAATGGCTACACCTTC. Translating gives CASSEFGRGSNGYTF.

This chain connects TRBV29-1 to TRBJ2-2, with D possibly TRBD1 on 6 matching bases. This CDR3 spans 13 amino acids. The V gene lost 7 bases and the J gene lost 2 bases, with 11 bases spanning the gap. Germline V gives CDR1 SQVTM, CDR2 ANQGSEA. CDR3 bases: TGCAGCGCTGGACAGCCCAACACCGGGGAGCTGTTTTTT. This codes for CSAGQPNTGELFF.

CDR3 coding DNA: TGTGCCAGCAGCTTAGTTCCCGGTCAGCCCCAGCATTTT. The encoded protein is CASSLVPGQPQHF. The rearrangement links TRBV7-2 to TRBJ1-5; D gene unclear. Looked up from germline, CDR1 is SGHTA and CDR2 is FQGNSA. Trimming left V 1 base short and J 6 bases short, with 7 bases between. The CDR3 totals 13 residues.

This clonotype occurred a few times. This chain connects TRBV5-1 to TRBJ1-1; the D is unclear. The germline V gene encodes CDR1 SGHRS and CDR2 YFSETQ. The CDR3 loop spans 13 amino acids. V was cut by 0 bases and J by 3 bases, with 6 bases left in between. This CDR3 is CASSLDQHTEAFF. The CDR3 coding sequence is TGCGCCAGCAGCTTGGACCAGCACACTGAAGCTTTCTTT.

At least ten counts were recorded for this clonotype. The chain is built from TRBV29-1 and TRBJ2-7; D is undetermined. From germline, CDR1 is SQVTM and CDR2 ANQGSEA. Trimming took 6 bases from V and 4 from J, leaving 13 bases between them. The CDR3 runs 12 residues. The CDR3 nucleotides are TGCAGCGTGACCGTGGAAGTATACGAGCAGTACTTC. It encodes CSVTVEVYEQYF.

Only a few counts were recorded for this clonotype. At one boundary the junction diverges from the germline segment, which might be a read error. The chain joins TRBV7-7 to TRBJ1-4; D is undetermined. This CDR3 contains 12 residues. Germline V gives CDR1 SSHAT, CDR2 FNYEAQ (reference sequence). In DNA, the CDR3 is TGTGCTAGCAGCTTGGACGGATTAAAACTGTTTTTT. Residues: CASSLDGLKLFF.

Ten or more counts support this clonotype. The chain couples TRBV15 to TRBJ1-1, with 7 nucleotides matching TRBD1. Trimming removed 0 bases from V and 0 bases from J; junction bases left unmatched: 1. The CDR3 covers 15 residues. CDR1 and CDR2 from the germline V gene are LNHNV and YYDKDF (reference sequence). The DNA for the CDR3 is TGTGCCACCAGCAGAGAACAGGGGTTGAACACTGAAGCTTTCTTT. Translated, it gives CATSREQGLNTEAFF. The whole variable domain, filled in from reference TRBV15 and TRBJ1-1, reads DAMVIQNPRYQVTQFGKPVTLSCSQTLNHNVMYWYQQKSSQAPKLLFHYYDKDFNNEADTPDNFQSRRPNTSFCFLDIRSPGLGDTAMYLCATSREQGLNTEAFFGQGTRLTVV.

This clonotype appeared a few times. The genes are TRBV5-1 and TRBJ2-5; D remains unclear. V was cut by 0 bases and J by 3 bases, with 6 bases left in between. This CDR3 region has 13 residues. Germline V gene data show CDR1 as SGHRS and CDR2 as YFSETQ. The CDR3 reads CASSLADEETQYF. As DNA, the CDR3 is TGCGCCAGCAGCTTGGCCGACGAAGAGACCCAGTACTTC.

This clonotype was seen just once. V is TRBV27 and J is TRBJ2-7; D not resolved. Germline CDR1 and CDR2: MNHEY and SMNVEV (reference sequence). This CDR3 has 16 amino acids. Trimming removed 0 bases from V and 4 bases from J, with 16 bases in between. The CDR3 is CASSLSGGLAFYEQYF. In nucleotides, the CDR3 is TGTGCCAGCAGTTTATCCGGCGGCCTGGCCTTTTACGAGCAGTACTTC.

This clonotype was found many times. CDR3 protein: CASSITPGQVNSEFF. For the CDR3, the DNA is TGTGCCAGCAGCATAACTCCGGGACAGGTTAACTCCGAGTTCTTC. V usage is TRBV6-2 or TRBV6-3 and J usage is TRBJ2-1; TRBD1 matches 8 bases. Germline V gene data show CDR1 as MNHEY and CDR2 as SVGEGT. CDR3 size: 15 residues. The trim removed 6 bases at V and 14 bases at J, leaving 18 bases unmatched.

This clonotype was counted only a few times. This chain connects TRBV7-9 to TRBJ2-7; either TRBD1 or TRBD2 may fit D (5 bases each). This CDR3 region has 14 residues. Germline CDR1 is SEHNR and CDR2 is FQNEAQ (reference sequence). V was shortened by 6 bases and J by 2 bases, with 14 bases between the two germline ends. Written as DNA, the CDR3 is TGTGCCAGCAGTCTGAGGACGGGGCCCTACGAGCAGTACTTC. It is translated as CASSLRTGPYEQYF. Full variable domain (missing parts from reference TRBV7-9 and TRBJ2-7): DTGVSQNPRHKITKRGQNVTFRCDPISEHNRLYWYRQTLGQGPEFLTYFQNEAQLEKSRLLSDRFSAERPKGSFSTLEIQRTEQGDSAMYLCASSLRTGPYEQYFGPGTRLTVT.

Only a few counts were recorded for this clonotype. This chain joins TRBV5-1 and TRBJ1-1; 9 bases align to TRBD1. V was clipped by 4 bases and J by 5 bases; unmatched bases: 9. This CDR3 region has 15 residues. From germline, CDR1 is SGHRS and CDR2 YFSETQ. The CDR3 protein is CASSPWTGAVTEAFF. The CDR3 nucleotides are TGCGCCAGCAGCCCCTGGACAGGGGCCGTTACTGAAGCTTTCTTT.

This clonotype was found many times. The rearrangement links TRBV4-1 to TRBJ2-5, with 12 bases that match TRBD2. V was clipped by 4 bases and J by 4 bases; unmatched bases: 10. Germline V gene lookup returns CDR1 MGHRA and CDR2 YSYEKL. The CDR3 has 17 amino acids. The CDR3 nucleotides are TGCGCCAGCAGCCCGGAGACTAGCGGGAGTGGAGGAGAGACCCAGTACTTC. This sequence encodes CASSPETSGSGGETQYF.

This sequence joins TRBV12-3 or TRBV12-4 and TRBJ2-3; 7 bases align to TRBD2. Trimming at V came to 3 bases and at J to 2 bases, leaving 5 bases not matched to a gene. The CDR3 runs to 15 residues. CDR3 amino acids: CASSFKRDFTDTQYF. The CDR3 DNA is TGTGCCAGCAGTTTTAAGCGGGACTTCACAGATACGCAGTATTTT.

This clonotype has more than one count but fewer than ten. CDR3 sequence (DNA): TGCGCCAGCAGCCAAGAACAGGACAACTATAATTCACCCCTCCACTTT. This encodes CASSQEQDNYNSPLHF. This rearrangement joins TRBV4-1 to TRBJ1-6, with D tentatively TRBD1 (5 bases). CDR1 is MGHRA and CDR2 is YSYEKL in the germline V gene. V lost 0 bases, J lost 3 bases, and 9 bases lay in between. There are 16 residues in the CDR3.

This clonotype has only a few counts. The rearrangement links TRBV6-5 to TRBJ2-2, with D possibly matching TRBD2 (7 bases). This CDR3 region has 14 residues. Germline assignment: CDR1 MNHEY and CDR2 SVGAGI. Between the trimmed V and J ends, which lost 2 bases and 7 bases, there was a span of 11 bases. The CDR3: CASSYGGAGGELFF. CDR3 DNA: TGTGCCAGCAGTTACGGGGGGGCTGGCGGGGAGCTGTTTTTT.

This clonotype was found a few times. The chain is built from TRBV12-3 or TRBV12-4 and TRBJ2-3; D possibly matches TRBD1 or TRBD2 (9 bases each). This CDR3 is 20 amino acids long. Trimming removed 3 bases from V and 0 bases from J, with 25 bases in between. The DNA of the CDR3 is TGTGCCAGCAGTTTGGACAGGGGCCCGTACAGCGGGAGGAGCACAGATACGCAGTATTTT. Protein sequence: CASSLDRGPYSGRSTDTQYF.